This T cell receptor beta chain was profiled in a study of blood T cell repertoires in COVID-19. The overall study: Samples taken during acute and convalescent COVID-19 were collected in the United States, Italy and Spain. The cDNA or gDNA used as material had been derived from T cells, B-cell-depleted T cells, or PBMCs.

Authors' data handling: Estimation of nucleated cell counts was performed using reference gene primer amplification. Clones were read by immunoSEQ multiplex PCR, and TCRdb kept only the in-frame ones, dropping some. The V and J calls and clone size were taken over from that table, and D and trimming were inferred from the DNA. Here the sample spans about 83,000 clones, about 90% being singletons. The sequence came from a human donor in a cohort sampled during active COVID-19. The sample was peripheral blood.

In DNA, the CDR3 is TGCGCCAGCAGCACCGGGACTAGCGGGAGCTCCTACAATGAGCAGTTCTTC. Encoded protein: CASSTGTSGSSYNEQFF. This chain joins TRBV5-1 and TRBJ2-1; 14 bases are shared with TRBD2. Germline assignment: CDR1 SGHRS and CDR2 YFSETQ. With V trimmed by 4 bases and J by 0 bases, 3 bases remained unmatched. CDR3 length: 17 residues. Looking up the rest from reference TRBV5-1 and TRBJ2-1 gives the full variable domain: KAGVTQTPRYLIKTRGQQVTLSCSPISGHRSVSWYQQTPGQGLQFLFEYFSETQRNKGNFPGRFSGRQFSNSRSEMNVSTLELGDSALYLCASSTGTSGSSYNEQFFGPGTRLTVL.